This passage covers 13 T cell receptor beta chains from one sample sequenced in a study of shared clonotypes between healthy human individuals (dated by TCRdb to 2020 to 2022). The receptor library was made with the immunoSEQ multiplex PCR assay. Not all clones reach the TCRdb copy of this immuneACCESS table, which keeps in-frame sequences only. Checked studies attribute under half of the gap to unresolved V genes and leave the rest unexplained. Within this sample are under 600,000 clones, with 75% to 80% of them counted one time only. The ten largest clones add up to around 13% of the sample. Sequencing used PBMCs. The receptors were gathered from a woman aged 40 to 49 in good health. Some clones in this sample may be carry-over from other donors' samples.

The gene calls are TRBV27 and TRBJ2-7; 9 bases fit TRBD1. The CDR3 runs 14 residues. With 4 bases clipped from V and 5 bases from J, the junction kept 6 bases outside the gene matches. Germline CDR1 reads MNHEY; CDR2 reads SMNVEV (reference sequence). CDR3 region: CASSSYRGLDEQYF. The CDR3 nucleotides are TGTGCCAGCAGTTCATACAGGGGGCTGGACGAGCAGTACTTC.

There are a few counts of this clone. CDR3 in amino acids: CASSETGSSTDTQYF. As DNA, the CDR3 is TGTGCCAGCAGTGAGACTGGTTCTAGCACAGATACGCAGTATTTT. The chain combines TRBV2 with TRBJ2-3; D remains unclear. The CDR3 is 15 residues long. CDR1 is SNHLY, CDR2 FYNNEI, per germline. With 3 bases removed from V and 0 bases from J, the gap between germline ends came to 10 bases.

This clone was observed many times. CDR3 bases: TGTGCCAGCAGTATCGAGGAGAACACTGAAGCTTTCTTT. This gives the protein CASSIEENTEAFF. The chain uses TRBV28 and TRBJ1-1; D is undetermined. Germline V lookup: CDR1 MDHEN, CDR2 SYDVKM. The CDR3 has 13 residues. The germline V and J ends were trimmed by 5 bases and 1 base, with 8 bases remaining between them.

This CDR3 is CASSGMRGAPTEDVYGYTF. CDR3 in DNA: TGTGCCAGCAGCGGGATGAGAGGGGCTCCCACGGAGGATGTCTATGGCTACACCTTC. The rearrangement joins TRBV7-9 to TRBJ1-2, with D tentatively TRBD1 (5 bases). With 5 bases removed from V and 4 bases from J, the gap between germline ends came to 29 bases. CDR3 length: 19 amino acids. The germline gives CDR1 SEHNR, CDR2 FQNEAQ (reference sequence).

This clone was seen repeatedly, ten times or more. CDR3 nucleotides: TGTGCCAGCAGCTCAGCGGGAGGGGCGCAGAATGAGCAGTTCTTC. Residues: CASSSAGGAQNEQFF. The chain has TRBV27 and TRBJ2-1; 10 bases are a match to TRBD2. The CDR3 consists of 15 residues. J was trimmed by 7 bases and V by 6 bases; bases with no gene match: 9. Germline values: CDR1 MNHEY, CDR2 SMNVEV (reference sequence).

The chain joins TRBV7-2 to TRBJ2-6, with D possibly TRBD2 on 5 matching bases. The CDR3 is 17 residues long. The germline gives CDR1 SGHTA, CDR2 FQGNSA. Trimming took 5 bases from V and 0 from J, leaving 14 bases between them. CDR3: CASSPSGSSSGANVLTF. CDR3 nucleotides: TGTGCCAGCAGCCCTTCGGGGTCGTCCTCTGGGGCCAACGTCCTGACTTTC.

The chain combines TRBV7-3 with TRBJ2-5; tentatively, D is TRBD1 (5 bases). Germline-derived CDR1 and CDR2 are SGHTA and FQGTGA. V lost 2 bases to trimming and J lost 7 bases, with 11 bases between them. The CDR3 loop spans 13 amino acids. The DNA for the CDR3 is TGTGCCAGCAGCTTAGACAGCTCCGGGACCCAGTACTTC. Translation: CASSLDSSGTQYF.

This rearrangement joins TRBV6-1 to TRBJ1-1; a possible D gene is TRBD1 (5 bases). The CDR3 loop spans 13 amino acids. Germline CDR1 reads MNHNS; CDR2 reads SASEGT. The ends were cut back, 9 bases at V and 0 bases at J, with 11 bases in the middle. The CDR3 protein is CASTQVLNTEAFF. CDR3 DNA: TGTGCCAGTACACAGGTATTGAACACTGAAGCTTTCTTT.

The chain couples TRBV19 to TRBJ2-2; TRBD1 matches 11 bases. V lost 8 bases and J lost 6; bases outside the gene matches: 20. The length of the CDR3 is 19 residues. CDR1 LNHDA and CDR2 SQIVND come from the germline V gene (reference sequence). In DNA form, the CDR3 reads TGTGCCAGTGCCCCGCCCTCCGGGACAGGGGGGGTAAGGGCCGGGGAGCTGTTTTTT. Its protein is CASAPPSGTGGVRAGELFF.

The genes are TRBV7-3 and TRBJ2-2; no clear D. The V end lost 0 bases, the J end lost 3 bases, and 5 bases lay between the germline ends. The germline CDR1 and CDR2 sequences are SGHTA and FQGTGA. The CDR3 runs to 14 residues. CDR3 sequence (DNA): TGTGCCAGCAGCTTAACGTTAGACACCGGGGAGCTGTTTTTT. Protein product: CASSLTLDTGELFF.

The chain carries TRBV11-2 and TRBJ1-2; D not certain. In germline, CDR1 is SGHAT, CDR2 FQNNGV. The V gene lost 0 bases and the J gene lost 4 bases, with 9 bases spanning the gap. The CDR3 extends over 14 amino acids. CDR3 sequence reads: CASSLDSVSYGYTF. CDR3 nucleotides: TGTGCCAGCAGCTTAGACTCAGTTAGCTATGGCTACACCTTC. Looking up the rest from reference TRBV11-2 and TRBJ1-2 gives the full variable domain: EAGVAQSPRYKIIEKRQSVAFWCNPISGHATLYWYQQILGQGPKLLIQFQNNGVVDDSQLPKDRFSAERLKGVDSTLKIQPAKLEDSAVYLCASSLDSVSYGYTFGSGTRLTVV.

A single count supports this clone. The chain combines TRBV9 with TRBJ2-7, with D perhaps TRBD1 (5 bases). The V end lost 4 bases, the J end lost 3 bases, and 17 bases lay between the germline ends. The CDR3 totals 15 residues. Looked up from germline, CDR1 is SGDLS and CDR2 is YYNGEE. CDR3 loop: CASSLGQGGLYEQYF. CDR3 coding DNA: TGTGCCAGCAGCCTAGGGCAGGGCGGCCTCTACGAGCAGTACTTC.

This clone has more than one count but fewer than ten. The rearrangement uses TRBV18 and TRBJ1-5, with TRBD1 matching over 7 bases. CDR1 and CDR2 (germline): KGHSH, LQKENI. The CDR3 covers 13 residues. Trimming cost V 5 bases and J 2 bases; bases outside gene matches: 0. CDR3 sequence: CASSGTGNQPQHF. The CDR3 region has the DNA TGTGCCAGCTCAGGGACAGGCAATCAGCCCCAGCATTTT. Full variable domain (rest looked up from reference TRBV18 and TRBJ1-5): NAGVMQNPRHLVRRRGQEARLRCSPMKGHSHVYWYRQLPEEGLKFMVYLQKENIIDESGMPKERFSAEFPKEGPSILRIQQVVRGDSAAYFCASSGTGNQPQHFGDGTRLSIL.